The clone carrying this T cell receptor (beta chain) was picked up one time. As yet, its antigen is unknown. This sample was taken from a study of T-cell reconstitution after alpha-beta-depleted transplantation in children. The germline gives CDR1 SQVTM, CDR2 ANQGSEA. This CDR3 contains 12 residues. The V gene end was trimmed by 3 bases and the J gene end by 7 bases; junction bases not matched to a gene: 5. Unique molecular identifiers were incorporated when the TCRbeta library was constructed. TCRdb fed the PCR reads into MiXCR, producing one record per CDR3 protein. This sample has approximately 500,000 distinct CDR3 sequences, with 25% to 30% found just once. Study conclusions and caveats: After one year, T-cell counts and TCRbeta diversity mostly came from new T cells. At around two months after transplant, the alpha-beta T cells were reportedly derived from several hundred expanded clones that came from non-depleted graft cells. After transplant, high TCRbeta diversity at day 60 in some patients arose from surviving recipient T cells and thymic progenitors.

The receptor comes from a boy younger than two with Wiskott-Aldrich syndrome, due to receive a stem cell transplant. Source: PBMCs, taken before TCRalphabeta/CD19-depleted stem cell transplant. This sequence joins TRBV29-1 and TRBJ2-5; TRBD2 matches at 7 bases. As DNA, the CDR3 is TGCAGCGTTGATCTACGCGGGGGGACCCAGTACTTC. It encodes CSVDLRGGTQYF.